Following are 19 T cell receptor beta chains from one sample sequenced in a study of T cell repertoires in cytomegalovirus infection. Using its own MiXCR run on the reads, TCRdb lists one record per CDR3 protein. Found here are around 630,000 distinct CDR3 sequences, approximately 24% of them singletons; the top ten hold 7.5% to 9%. The sequencing sample was made of CD8+ T cells from PBMCs. These receptors all stem from a human donor in good health (CMV status not recorded). Some clones in this sample may be carry-over from other donors' samples.

The chain combines TRBV5-8 with TRBJ1-1; TRBD1 might be the D (5 bases). The CDR3 has 15 residues. The V and J ends lost 3 bases and 4 bases respectively, with 16 bases between them. Germline lookup yields CDR1 SGHTS and CDR2 YDEGEE. DNA for the CDR3: TGTGCCAGCAGCTACCGGATCGGGACGGGCACTGAAGCTTTCTTT. It encodes CASSYRIGTGTEAFF.

This clonotype has ten or more counts. The chain carries TRBV6-5 and TRBJ2-1; D remains ambiguous. The CDR3 has 13 amino acids. With 0 bases removed from V and 8 bases from J, the gap between germline ends came to 8 bases. Germline assignment: CDR1 MNHEY and CDR2 SVGAGI. DNA of the CDR3: TGTGCCAGCAGTTACTCCTTGGTTGATGAGCAGTTCTTC. Its protein product is CASSYSLVDEQFF.

Comment on this clonotype: A much larger clonotype is one base distant, so this may be a read error. The chain uses TRBV7-2 and TRBJ2-1; TRBD2 matches 10 bases. Trimming at V came to 2 bases and at J to 9 bases, leaving 7 bases not matched to a gene. The CDR3 has 15 residues. Germline V CDR1 and CDR2: SGHTA, FQGNSA. As DNA, the CDR3 is TGTGCCAGCAGCTTAAGCCTAGCGGGGGCGTTTGAGCAGTTCTTC. Its protein is CASSLSLAGAFEQFF.

This clonotype was found many times. This chain uses TRBV7-6 with TRBJ2-1; 8 nucleotides line up with TRBD2. The CDR3 runs to 15 residues. Germline CDR1 is SGHVS and CDR2 is FNYEAQ. Trimming took 5 bases from V and 0 from J; bases not matched to a gene: 3. Here the CDR3 reads CASSERGSSYNEQFF. In DNA form, the CDR3 reads TGTGCCAGCAGCGAGCGGGGGAGCTCCTACAATGAGCAGTTCTTC.

The chain links TRBV29-1 to TRBJ1-2; D gene unclear. The CDR3 extends over 11 amino acids. CDR1 is SQVTM, CDR2 ANQGSEA, per germline. V shed 6 bases and J shed 2 bases, with 7 bases lying between them. In DNA form, the CDR3 reads TGCAGCGTGTTGACAAACTATGGCTACACCTTC. The encoded protein is CSVLTNYGYTF.

This clonotype was seen many times. The V and J genes are TRBV7-3 and TRBJ2-2, with 7 bases that match TRBD1. J gave up 6 bases and V 2 bases, and 9 bases lay outside the gene matches. The CDR3 runs 16 residues. Per germline, CDR1 SGHTA and CDR2 FQGTGA. CDR3 protein: CASSLPGQSSPGELFF. CDR3 nucleotides: TGTGCCAGCAGCTTACCGGGACAGTCATCTCCCGGGGAGCTGTTTTTT.

The chain recombines TRBV28 with TRBJ2-3, with D tentatively TRBD2 (6 bases). The V and J ends lost 2 bases and 10 bases respectively, with 16 bases between them. Germline V lookup: CDR1 MDHEN, CDR2 SYDVKM. The CDR3 has 14 residues. The CDR3 coding sequence is TGTGCCAGCAGTTTAAACCGCCCGGGGGTGGCGCAGTATTTT. Amino acids: CASSLNRPGVAQYF.

This sequence joins TRBV10-3 and TRBJ2-1, with 10 bases fitting TRBD1. The CDR3 has 15 residues. CDR1 is ENHRY and CDR2 is SYGVKD in the germline V gene. V gave up 8 bases and J gave up 8 bases; unmatched junction bases: 12. The CDR3 loop is CAIGIGQGGSDEQFF. The DNA for the CDR3 is TGTGCCATCGGAATCGGACAGGGGGGAAGCGATGAGCAGTTCTTC.

The V and J genes are TRBV6-1 and TRBJ2-2; D is perhaps TRBD2 (5 bases). The germline gives CDR1 MNHNS, CDR2 SASEGT. With 10 bases removed from V and 6 bases from J, the gap between germline ends came to 18 bases. This CDR3 region has 14 residues. CDR3 loop: CATSPGFVSGELFF. The CDR3 bases are TGTGCCACGTCACCGGGGTTTGTGTCCGGGGAGCTGTTTTTT.

This clonotype was observed many times. The J gene is TRBJ2-1, the V gene TRBV7-8, with D possibly being TRBD1 (5 bases). V was pared by 7 bases and J by 5 bases, with 21 bases between. Germline assignment: CDR1 SGHVS and CDR2 FQNEAQ. The CDR3 has 16 residues. CDR3 DNA sequence: TGTGCCAGCAAAGCTACCCCGCCCTTCAGGGACAATGAGCAGTTCTTC. It specifies CASKATPPFRDNEQFF.

Worth noting for this clonotype: A read error may produce the germline difference seen at one junction end. V is TRBV15 and J is TRBJ2-5; no clear D gene. From germline, CDR1 is LNHNV and CDR2 YYDKDF (reference sequence). The CDR3 length is 15 residues. CDR3 nucleotides: TGTGCCACCAGCAGAGCCGTACAGTTTCAAGATACCCAGTACTTC. This encodes CATSRAVQFQDTQYF.

The table lists this clonotype with many counts. V gene TRBV7-8 combines with J gene TRBJ2-5, with D perhaps being TRBD1 or TRBD2 (5 bases each). The CDR3 loop spans 15 amino acids. Germline values: CDR1 SGHVS, CDR2 FQNEAQ. Trimming took 3 bases from V and 1 from J, leaving 12 bases between them. The CDR3 region is CASSFMRGPQETQYF. The CDR3 bases are TGTGCCAGCAGCTTCATGAGGGGTCCCCAAGAGACCCAGTACTTC.

This chain connects TRBV29-1 to TRBJ1-2; a possible D gene is TRBD1 (5 bases). The germline V gene has CDR1 SQVTM and CDR2 ANQGSEA. V was shortened by 5 bases and J by 12 bases, with 7 bases between the two germline ends. The CDR3 covers 8 residues. As DNA, the CDR3 is TGCAGCGTTCAGGGAGACACCTTC. This encodes CSVQGDTF.

This clonotype was found a few times. This chain links TRBV6-2 or TRBV6-3 with TRBJ2-2, with 9 nucleotides matching TRBD1. The CDR3 contains 16 residues. The germline V gene has CDR1 MNHEY and CDR2 SVGEGT. With V trimmed by 6 bases and J by 7 bases, 12 bases remained unmatched. DNA for the CDR3: TGTGCCAGCAGCCTCAGAGGGACAGGGATTCTCGGGGAGCTGTTTTTT. This gives the protein CASSLRGTGILGELFF.

This chain joins TRBV18 and TRBJ2-7; D is undetermined. Germline CDR1 is KGHSH and CDR2 is LQKENI. The CDR3 sequence is 13 residues long. Deletions cut 3 bases from V and 4 bases from J, with 10 bases between. The CDR3 DNA is TGTGCCAGCTCACCTCCTATAGGGTACGAGCAGTACGTC. It yields the protein CASSPPIGYEQYV.

The V gene is TRBV24-1, the J gene TRBJ2-3; 13 bases are a match to TRBD2. CDR3 size: 18 residues. J was trimmed by 3 bases and V by 1 base; bases with no gene match: 6. Germline V gives CDR1 KGHDR, CDR2 SFDVKD. The CDR3 DNA reads as TGTGCCACCAGTGATTTCCATACTAGCGGGGGGGCAACAGATACGCAGTATTTT. It specifies CATSDFHTSGGATDTQYF.

This clonotype was detected only a few times. The genes are TRBV13 and TRBJ1-1; no clear D. V lost 2 bases and J lost 5, with 12 bases in between. The CDR3 loop spans 14 amino acids. Germline V gene data show CDR1 as PRHDT and CDR2 as FYEKMQ (reference sequence). The CDR3 DNA sequence: TGTGCCAGCAGCTTACCCCAGGAGGGAACTGAAGCTTTCTTT. This encodes CASSLPQEGTEAFF.

This clonotype was counted a few times. V is TRBV20-1 and J is TRBJ1-2; tentative D call: TRBD1 (6 bases). Germline V gene sequence: CDR1 DFQATT, CDR2 SNEGSKA (reference sequence). Trimming left V 2 bases short and J 6 bases short, with 19 bases between. This CDR3 has 15 residues. The CDR3 reads CSARLPLGAGDGYTF. The DNA of the CDR3 is TGCAGTGCTAGACTCCCTTTGGGTGCAGGGGATGGCTACACCTTC.

This clonotype has ten or more counts. The V gene is TRBV11-3, the J gene TRBJ2-1; 7 bases line up with TRBD1. Trimming cost V 9 bases and J 7 bases; bases outside gene matches: 12. Germline loops: CDR1 SGHNT, CDR2 YENEEA. The length of the CDR3 is 14 residues. CDR3: CASSERQGKNEQFF. The CDR3 DNA reads as TGTGCCAGTAGCGAGAGACAGGGTAAGAATGAGCAGTTCTTC.